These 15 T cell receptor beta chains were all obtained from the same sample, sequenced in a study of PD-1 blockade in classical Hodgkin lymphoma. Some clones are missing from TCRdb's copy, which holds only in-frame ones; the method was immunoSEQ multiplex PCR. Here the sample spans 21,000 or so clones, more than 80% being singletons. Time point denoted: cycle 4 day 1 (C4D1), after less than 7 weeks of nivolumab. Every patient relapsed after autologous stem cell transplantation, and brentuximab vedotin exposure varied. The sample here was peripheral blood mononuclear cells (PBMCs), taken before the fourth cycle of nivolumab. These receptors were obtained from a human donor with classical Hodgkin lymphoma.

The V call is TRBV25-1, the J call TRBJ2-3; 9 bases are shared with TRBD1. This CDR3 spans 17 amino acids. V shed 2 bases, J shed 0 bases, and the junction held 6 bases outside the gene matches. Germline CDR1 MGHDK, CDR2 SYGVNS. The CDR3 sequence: CASSEPDRGTSTDTQYF. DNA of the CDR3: TGTGCCAGCAGTGAACCGGACAGGGGAACTAGCACAGATACGCAGTATTTT.

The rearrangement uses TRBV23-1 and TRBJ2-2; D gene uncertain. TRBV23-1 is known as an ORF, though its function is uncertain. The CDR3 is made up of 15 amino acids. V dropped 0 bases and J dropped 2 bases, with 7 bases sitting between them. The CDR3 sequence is CASSQSGINTGELFF. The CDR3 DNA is TGCGCCAGCAGTCAATCGGGGATTAACACCGGGGAGCTGTTTTTT.

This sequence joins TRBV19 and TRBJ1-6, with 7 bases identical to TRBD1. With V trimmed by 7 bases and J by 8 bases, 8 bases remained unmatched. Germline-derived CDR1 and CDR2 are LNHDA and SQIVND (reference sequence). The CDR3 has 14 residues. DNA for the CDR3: TGTGCCAGTAAGGCGACAGGGAGCCATTCACCCCTCCACTTT. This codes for CASKATGSHSPLHF.

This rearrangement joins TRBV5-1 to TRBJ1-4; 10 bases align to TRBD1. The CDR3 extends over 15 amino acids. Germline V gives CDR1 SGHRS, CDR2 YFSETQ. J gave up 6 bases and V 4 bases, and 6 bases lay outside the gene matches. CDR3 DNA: TGCGCCAGCAGCCCGGGACAGGGGTCGGATGAAAAACTGTTTTTT. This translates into CASSPGQGSDEKLFF.

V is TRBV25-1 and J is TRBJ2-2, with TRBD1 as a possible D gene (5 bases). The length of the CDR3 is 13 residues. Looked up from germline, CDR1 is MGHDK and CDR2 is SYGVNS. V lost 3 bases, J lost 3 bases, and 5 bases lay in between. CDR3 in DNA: TGTGCCAGCAGTGACAGGGACACCGGGGAGCTGTTTTTT. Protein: CASSDRDTGELFF.

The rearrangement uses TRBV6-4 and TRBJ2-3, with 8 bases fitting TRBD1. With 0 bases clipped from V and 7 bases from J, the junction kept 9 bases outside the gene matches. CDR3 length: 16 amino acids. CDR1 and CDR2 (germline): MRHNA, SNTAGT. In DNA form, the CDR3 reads TGTGCCAGCAGTGACTCCCGGACAGGGCCACCCTATACGCAGTATTTT. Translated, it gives CASSDSRTGPPYTQYF.

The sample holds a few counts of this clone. The CDR3 loop reads CASSQVALSSYEQYF. CDR3 DNA sequence: TGTGCCAGCAGCCAAGTGGCATTGAGCTCCTACGAGCAGTACTTC. This sequence joins TRBV4-2 and TRBJ2-7, with D unclear. The CDR3 runs to 15 residues. Per the germline V gene, CDR1 is LGHNA and CDR2 is YNFKEQ. Trimming shortened V by 1 base and J by 0 bases, and 10 bases separated the two germline ends.

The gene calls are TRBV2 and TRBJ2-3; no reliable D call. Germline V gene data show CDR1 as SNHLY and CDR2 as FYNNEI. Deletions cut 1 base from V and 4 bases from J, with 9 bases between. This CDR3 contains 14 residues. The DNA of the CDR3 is TGTGCCAGCAGTGAAGATATAGGGCCAGATACGCAGTATTTT. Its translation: CASSEDIGPDTQYF. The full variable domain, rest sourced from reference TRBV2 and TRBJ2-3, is EPEVTQTPSHQVTQMGQEVILRCVPISNHLYFYWYRQILGQKVEFLVSFYNNEISEKSEIFDDQFSVERPDGSNFTLKIRSTKLEDSAMYFCASSEDIGPDTQYFGPGTRLTVL.

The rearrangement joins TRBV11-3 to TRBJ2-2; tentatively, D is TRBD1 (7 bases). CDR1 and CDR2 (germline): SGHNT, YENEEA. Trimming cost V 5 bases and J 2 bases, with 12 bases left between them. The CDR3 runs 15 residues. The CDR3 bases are TGTGCCAGCAGCGCGGGACAGCCCAACACCGGGGAGCTGTTTTTT. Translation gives CASSAGQPNTGELFF.

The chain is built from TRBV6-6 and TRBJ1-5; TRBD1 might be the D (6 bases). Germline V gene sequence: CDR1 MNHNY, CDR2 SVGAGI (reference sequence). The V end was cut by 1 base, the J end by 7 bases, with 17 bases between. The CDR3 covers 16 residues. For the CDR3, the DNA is TGTGCCAGCAGTTACTACCAAGGTGGGGGCCACCAGCCCCAGCATTTT. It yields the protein CASSYYQGGGHQPQHF.

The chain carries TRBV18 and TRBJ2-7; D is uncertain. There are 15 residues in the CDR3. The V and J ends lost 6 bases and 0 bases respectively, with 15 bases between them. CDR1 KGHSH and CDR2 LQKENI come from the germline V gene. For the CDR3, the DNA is TGTGCCAGCTCCCCCCCCGGATTGAGCTCCTACGAGCAGTACTTC. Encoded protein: CASSPPGLSSYEQYF.

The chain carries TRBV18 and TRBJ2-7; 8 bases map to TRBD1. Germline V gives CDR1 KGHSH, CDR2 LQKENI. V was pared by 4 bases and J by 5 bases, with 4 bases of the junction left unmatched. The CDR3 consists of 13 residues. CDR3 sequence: CASSRTGGNEQYF. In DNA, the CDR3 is TGTGCCAGCTCACGAACAGGGGGAAACGAGCAGTACTTC.

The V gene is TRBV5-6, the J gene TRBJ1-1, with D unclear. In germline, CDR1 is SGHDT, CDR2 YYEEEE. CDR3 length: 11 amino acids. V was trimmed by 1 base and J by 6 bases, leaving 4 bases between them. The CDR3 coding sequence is TGTGCCAGCAGCTTGAATGCTGAAGCTTTCTTT. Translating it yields CASSLNAEAFF. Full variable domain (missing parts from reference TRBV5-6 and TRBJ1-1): DAGVTQSPTHLIKTRGQQVTLRCSPKSGHDTVSWYQQALGQGPQFIFQYYEEEERQRGNFPDRFSGHQFPNYSSELNVNALLLGDSALYLCASSLNAEAFFGQGTRLTVV.

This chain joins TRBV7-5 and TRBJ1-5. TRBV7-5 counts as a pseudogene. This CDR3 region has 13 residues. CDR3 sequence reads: CVRSTGLNQPQHF. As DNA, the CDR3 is TGTGTCAGAAGCACCGGACTCAATCAGCCCCAGCATTTT.

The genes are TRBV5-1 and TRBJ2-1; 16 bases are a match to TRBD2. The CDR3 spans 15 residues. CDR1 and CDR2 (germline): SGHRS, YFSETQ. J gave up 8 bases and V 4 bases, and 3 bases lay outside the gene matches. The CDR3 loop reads CASSQGLAGGDEQFF. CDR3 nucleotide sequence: TGCGCCAGCAGCCAGGGACTAGCGGGAGGGGATGAGCAGTTCTTC.